Below are 29 T cell receptor beta chains sequenced from a single sample in a study of Graves' ophthalmopathy and Graves' hyperthyroidism. Amplification from RNA transcripts yielded the TCR beta CDR3 regions. The library came from an HTBI-primed first-round RT-PCR and a second-round multiplex PCR. TCRdb ran MiXCR on the multiplex PCR reads and lists one entry per CDR3 protein. The repertoire holds more than 550,000 distinct CDR3 sequences, with over 40% as singletons. The sequenced sample was peripheral blood. All receptors derive from an adult man with Graves' ophthalmopathy.

In regard to this clonotype: This may be a read error, as it is one base from a much larger clone. The rearrangement links TRBV11-1 to TRBJ1-1; tentative D call: TRBD1 (6 bases). The germline CDR1 and CDR2 sequences are SGHAT and FQDESV (reference sequence). The length of the CDR3 is 16 residues. The ends were cut back, 7 bases at V and 0 bases at J, with 18 bases in the middle. The CDR3 here is CASNFPGESLNTEAFF. The DNA of the CDR3 is TGTGCCAGCAACTTTCCAGGGGAATCTTTGAACACTGAAGCTTTCTTT. Looking up the rest from reference TRBV11-1 and TRBJ1-1 gives the full variable domain: EAEVAQSPRYKITEKSQAVAFWCDPISGHATLYWYRQILGQGPELLVQFQDESVVDDSQLPKDRFSAERLKGVDSTLKIQPAELGDSAMYLCASNFPGESLNTEAFFGQGTRLTVV.

The chain combines TRBV14 with TRBJ1-2; no definite D call. Germline loops: CDR1 SGHDN, CDR2 FVKESK. The ends were cut back, 4 bases at V and 8 bases at J, with 23 bases in the middle. This CDR3 contains 16 residues. The CDR3 bases are TGTGCCAGCAGCCCGACGGTGGCGGGCCCAGGAGGAGGCTACACCTTC. It is translated as CASSPTVAGPGGGYTF. The full variable domain, completed using reference TRBV14 and TRBJ1-2, is EAGVTQFPSHSVIEKGQTVTLRCDPISGHDNLYWYRRVMGKEIKFLLHFVKESKQDESGMPNNRFLAERTGGTYSTLKVQPAELEDSGVYFCASSPTVAGPGGGYTFGSGTRLTVV.

This chain links TRBV25-1 with TRBJ2-1; D is tentatively TRBD1 or TRBD2 (5 bases each). Germline CDR1 is MGHDK and CDR2 is SYGVNS. Trimming pared 6 bases from V and 5 bases from J, leaving 17 bases between. This CDR3 comprises 15 residues. CDR3 loop: CASSLGAGRNNEQFF. The CDR3 DNA sequence: TGTGCCAGCAGCTTGGGCGCAGGGAGAAACAATGAGCAGTTCTTC.

This clonotype was detected ten times or more. The chain carries TRBV10-1 and TRBJ1-5, with D possibly being TRBD1 (5 bases). The CDR3 extends over 13 amino acids. The V end lost 8 bases, the J end lost 5 bases, and 13 bases lay between the germline ends. In germline, CDR1 is WNHNN, CDR2 SYGVQD (reference sequence). The CDR3 here is CASGGSPHQPQHF. The CDR3 DNA follows: TGCGCCAGCGGGGGGTCACCTCATCAGCCCCAGCATTTT.

With respect to this clonotype: With a much larger clone just one base away, this may be a read error. The chain joins TRBV11-2 to TRBJ1-1; the D is unclear. There are 14 residues in the CDR3. Deletions cut 3 bases from V and 3 bases from J, with 11 bases between. The germline V gene encodes CDR1 SGHAT and CDR2 FQNNGV. The CDR3 bases are TGTGCCAGCAGCTTCAGGCTGAGGGACACTGAAGCTTTCTTT. Its translation: CASSFRLRDTEAFF.

As regards this clonotype: This may be a read error, as it is one base from a much larger clone. This sequence joins TRBV12-3 or TRBV12-4 and TRBJ2-5; 11 bases line up with TRBD2. The CDR3 length is 14 residues. J gave up 4 bases and V 11 bases, and 9 bases lay outside the gene matches. The CDR3 region is CAGMFTSGGETQYF. The DNA of the CDR3 is TGTGCCGGCATGTTCACTAGCGGGGGAGAGACCCAGTACTTC.

This clonotype came up a few times. V and J are TRBV7-8 and TRBJ2-3, with D perhaps matching TRBD2 (5 bases). V shed 0 bases and J shed 4 bases, with 11 bases lying between them. Germline V CDR1 and CDR2: SGHVS, FQNEAQ. The CDR3 has 15 residues. The DNA of the CDR3 is TGTGCCAGCAGCTTAGCCACTAGTGGCTCAGATACGCAGTATTTT. This gives the protein CASSLATSGSDTQYF.

At least ten counts were recorded for this clonotype. V and J are TRBV25-1 and TRBJ2-7, with D possibly called TRBD1 or TRBD2 (6 bases each). This CDR3 has 14 amino acids. V lost 2 bases, J lost 1 base, and 9 bases lay in between. Germline values: CDR1 MGHDK, CDR2 SYGVNS. The CDR3 coding sequence is TGTGCCAGCAGTGAACAGGGGAGGTCCTACGAGCAGTACTTC. Amino acids: CASSEQGRSYEQYF.

The chain has TRBV2 and TRBJ2-1, with no clear D. The CDR3 has 14 amino acids. Trimming shortened V by 5 bases and J by 0 bases, and 8 bases separated the two germline ends. Germline V gene lookup returns CDR1 SNHLY and CDR2 FYNNEI. CDR3 DNA: TGTGCCAGCAGTTACTTTAGCTCCTACAATGAGCAGTTCTTC. Its protein is CASSYFSSYNEQFF. Full variable domain (rest looked up from reference TRBV2 and TRBJ2-1): EPEVTQTPSHQVTQMGQEVILRCVPISNHLYFYWYRQILGQKVEFLVSFYNNEISEKSEIFDDQFSVERPDGSNFTLKIRSTKLEDSAMYFCASSYFSSYNEQFFGPGTRLTVL.

The chain has TRBV12-3 or TRBV12-4 and TRBJ2-7; D is possibly TRBD1 (6 bases). With 6 bases removed from V and 3 bases from J, the gap between germline ends came to 18 bases. The CDR3 contains 15 residues. The CDR3 nucleotides read TGTGCCAGCAGACCACAGGGTTCGGATATCTACGAGCAGTACTTC. This gives the protein CASRPQGSDIYEQYF.

This clonotype was found many times. V gene TRBV7-2 combines with J gene TRBJ1-4; possible D gene TRBD1, 6 bases. Trimming took 3 bases from V and 2 from J, leaving 7 bases between them. The CDR3 sequence is 14 residues long. CDR1 and CDR2 from the germline V gene are SGHTA and FQGNSA. The CDR3 DNA reads TGTGCCAGCAGCTTCGGACAGACTAATGAAAAACTGTTTTTT. As protein: CASSFGQTNEKLFF.

This clonotype was observed many times. This sequence joins TRBV29-1 and TRBJ2-3, with D unresolved. V shed 2 bases and J shed 4 bases, with 7 bases lying between them. CDR1 SQVTM and CDR2 ANQGSEA come from the germline V gene. The CDR3 is 12 residues long. CDR3 protein: CSVEWAADTQYF. CDR3 in DNA: TGCAGCGTTGAATGGGCGGCAGATACGCAGTATTTT.

The chain links TRBV29-1 to TRBJ2-3, with 9 bases aligning to TRBD2. The CDR3 covers 17 residues. V lost 2 bases and J lost 1; bases outside the gene matches: 10. Germline values: CDR1 SQVTM, CDR2 ANQGSEA. This CDR3 reads CSVERLAGRGGTDTQYF. DNA of the CDR3: TGCAGCGTTGAAAGGCTAGCGGGAAGGGGTGGCACAGATACGCAGTATTTT.

Only a few counts were recorded for this clonotype. This chain connects TRBV7-3 to TRBJ1-2; no definite D call. V was trimmed by 5 bases and J by 4 bases, leaving 17 bases between them. The CDR3 is 15 amino acids. The germline CDR1 and CDR2 sequences are SGHTA and FQGTGA. For the CDR3, the DNA is TGTGCCAGCAGCCCCCGCGTTCTAGGCAGCTATGGCTACACCTTC. Translated: CASSPRVLGSYGYTF.

This clonotype has a handful of counts. The chain uses TRBV2 and TRBJ2-2; 7 positions agree with TRBD2. The trim removed 8 bases at V and 4 bases at J, leaving 7 bases unmatched. Germline CDR1 and CDR2: SNHLY and FYNNEI. CDR3 length: 14 amino acids. CDR3 region: CASSPERGTGELFF. CDR3 DNA: TGTGCCAGCTCCCCGGAGCGGGGCACCGGGGAGCTGTTTTTT.

The sample holds many counts of this clonotype. The chain combines TRBV12-3 or TRBV12-4 with TRBJ2-2; the D gene is possibly TRBD2 (6 bases). This CDR3 region has 13 residues. Trimming took off 7 bases at V and 6 bases at J, with 12 bases between the two ends. The CDR3 protein is CASTSWGAGELFF. The CDR3 nucleotides are TGTGCCAGCACCTCGTGGGGGGCCGGGGAGCTGTTTTTT.

This clonotype was picked up a small number of times. The J gene is TRBJ2-7, the V gene TRBV7-9; a possible D gene is TRBD2 (6 bases). Germline CDR1 reads SEHNR; CDR2 reads FQNEAQ (reference sequence). The CDR3 covers 14 residues. V was trimmed by 5 bases and J by 4 bases, leaving 15 bases between them. The CDR3 coding sequence is TGTGCCAGCAGCCTGGAGGGAGATTTTTACGAGCAGTACTTC. Translated: CASSLEGDFYEQYF.

This sequence joins TRBV5-1 and TRBJ2-2; a possible D gene is TRBD2 (6 bases). The V gene's germline CDR1 is SGHRS and CDR2 YFSETQ. V was shortened by 4 bases and J by 7 bases, with 14 bases between the two germline ends. The CDR3 spans 14 residues. CDR3: CASSRAEGVGELFF. The CDR3 DNA follows: TGCGCCAGCAGCCGAGCGGAGGGTGTCGGGGAGCTGTTTTTT.

The table lists this clonotype with a few counts. The chain is built from TRBV6-5 and TRBJ2-5, with D perhaps matching TRBD2 (5 bases). V lost 2 bases and J 4 bases, leaving 14 bases between the germline ends. The germline CDR1 and CDR2 sequences are MNHEY and SVGAGI. The CDR3 extends over 15 amino acids. The CDR3 is CASSYRLNAGETQYF. DNA of the CDR3: TGTGCCAGCAGTTACAGGCTCAACGCGGGAGAGACCCAGTACTTC.

This clonotype has a count of ten or more. The chain combines TRBV2 with TRBJ2-7; D is undetermined. The CDR3 length is 13 residues. The germline gives CDR1 SNHLY, CDR2 FYNNEI. V was trimmed by 6 bases and J by 2 bases, leaving 11 bases between them. CDR3 amino acids: CASRGYRTYEQYF. Written as DNA, the CDR3 is TGTGCCAGCAGAGGCTACCGCACCTACGAGCAGTACTTC.

There are many counts of this clonotype. The J gene is TRBJ1-4, the V gene TRBV19; D is unresolved. Germline CDR1 is LNHDA and CDR2 is SQIVND (reference sequence). The V gene lost 9 bases and the J gene lost 0 bases, with 8 bases spanning the gap. The CDR3 totals 13 residues. The CDR3 reads CASSTATNEKLFF. CDR3 in DNA: TGTGCCAGCAGCACAGCAACTAATGAAAAACTGTTTTTT.

This clonotype came up many times. V and J are TRBV7-3 and TRBJ2-2, with D unresolved. This CDR3 region has 13 residues. Trimming cost V 5 bases and J 3 bases, with 7 bases left between them. Germline-derived CDR1 and CDR2 are SGHTA and FQGTGA. The CDR3 coding sequence is TGTGCCAGCAGCACTACCGACACCGGGGAGCTGTTTTTT. As protein: CASSTTDTGELFF.

Remarks on this clonotype: This CDR3 is missing its conserved last phenylalanine or tryptophan, likely due to a read error. The chain combines TRBV10-3 with TRBJ2-7, with a possible D match to TRBD2 (5 bases). V was pared by 4 bases and J by 7 bases, with 11 bases between. This CDR3 region has 12 residues. The germline gives CDR1 ENHRY, CDR2 SYGVKD. CDR3 DNA: TGTGCCATCAGTGGCGAAGGAGGAGAGCAGTACCTC. Its translation is CAISGEGGEQYL.

This clonotype occurred many times. V gene TRBV2 combines with J gene TRBJ2-5; no clear D gene. This CDR3 contains 13 residues. CDR1 SNHLY and CDR2 FYNNEI come from the germline V gene. Between the trimmed V and J ends, which lost 3 bases and 5 bases, there was a span of 10 bases. CDR3 amino acids: CASSDTSRETQYF. DNA of the CDR3: TGTGCCAGCAGTGACACCAGCCGGGAGACCCAGTACTTC.

V gene TRBV6-6 combines with J gene TRBJ1-3; tentative D call: TRBD1 (5 bases). V was shortened by 4 bases and J by 4 bases, with 11 bases between the two germline ends. The CDR3 runs 14 residues. Germline V gene lookup returns CDR1 MNHNY and CDR2 SVGAGI (reference sequence). The CDR3 here is CASSSGTLGNTIYF. The CDR3 coding sequence is TGTGCCAGCAGTTCCGGGACCCTCGGAAACACCATATATTTT.

Details on this clonotype: A much larger clone differs by one base, so this may be a read error. In DNA, the CDR3 is TGTGCCAGCAGCCAGGGACTCCTCGGCTCCTACGAGCAGTACTTC. This encodes CASSQGLLGSYEQYF. The chain is built from TRBV7-2 and TRBJ2-7, with TRBD2 as a possible D gene (6 bases). CDR1 and CDR2 from the germline V gene are SGHTA and FQGNSA. The V gene lost 5 bases and the J gene lost 0 bases, with 14 bases spanning the gap. This CDR3 spans 15 amino acids.

This clonotype was picked up a small number of times. This sequence joins TRBV3-1 and TRBJ2-5; perhaps TRBD2 as D (8 bases). The germline V and J ends were trimmed by 1 base and 7 bases, with 22 bases remaining between them. Looked up from germline, CDR1 is LGHDT and CDR2 is YNNKEL (reference sequence). This CDR3 is 17 amino acids long. Written as DNA, the CDR3 is TGTGCCAGCAGCCAAGTGGCTACGGGGGGGACAGCCGGGACCCAGTACTTC. Residues: CASSQVATGGTAGTQYF.

The sample holds many counts of this clonotype. This chain uses TRBV20-1 with TRBJ2-2; 12 bases fit TRBD2. J gave up 7 bases and V 6 bases, and 6 bases lay outside the gene matches. CDR1 is DFQATT and CDR2 is SNEGSKA in the germline V gene (reference sequence). The length of the CDR3 is 14 residues. CDR3 protein: CSAGLAGRNGELFF. Written as DNA, the CDR3 is TGCAGTGCAGGACTAGCGGGAAGGAACGGGGAGCTGTTTTTT.

This clonotype was seen ten or more times. CDR3 protein: CASSQDRAGEAFF. The DNA of the CDR3 is TGCGCCAGCAGCCAAGACAGGGCTGGTGAAGCTTTCTTT. The J gene is TRBJ1-1, the V gene TRBV4-3, with D perhaps TRBD1 (5 bases). This CDR3 contains 13 residues. Germline-derived CDR1 and CDR2 are LGHNA and YSLEER. V gave up 0 bases and J gave up 7 bases, with 9 bases separating them.